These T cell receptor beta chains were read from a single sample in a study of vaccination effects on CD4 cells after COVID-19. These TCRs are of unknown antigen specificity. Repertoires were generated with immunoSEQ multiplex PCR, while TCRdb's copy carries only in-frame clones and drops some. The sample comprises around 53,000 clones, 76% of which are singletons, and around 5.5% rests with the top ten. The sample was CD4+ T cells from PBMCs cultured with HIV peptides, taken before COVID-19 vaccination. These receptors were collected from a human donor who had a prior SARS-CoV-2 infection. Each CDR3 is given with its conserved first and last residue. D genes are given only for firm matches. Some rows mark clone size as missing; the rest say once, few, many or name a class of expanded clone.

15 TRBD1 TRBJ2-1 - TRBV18 CASSPLTGGLDEQFF TGTGCCAGCTCACCTCTGACAGGGGGTCTTGATGAGCAGTTCTTC
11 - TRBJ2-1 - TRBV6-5 CASSFYNEQFF TGTGCCAGCAGTTTCTACAATGAGCAGTTCTTC
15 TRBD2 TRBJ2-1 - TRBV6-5 CASRLAGASYNEQFF TGTGCCAGCAGACTAGCGGGGGCGAGCTACAATGAGCAGTTCTTC
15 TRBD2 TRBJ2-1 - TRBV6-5 CASRQPGLGAGEQFF TGTGCCAGCCGGCAACCGGGACTAGGTGCCGGAGAGCAGTTCTTC
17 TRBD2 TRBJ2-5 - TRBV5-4 CASSSRTSGGTRATQYF TGTGCCAGCAGCTCTCGGACTAGCGGGGGGACACGCGCCACCCAGTACTTC
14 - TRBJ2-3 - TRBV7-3 CASSQTTQGYTQYF TGTGCCAGCAGTCAAACTACACAGGGATATACGCAGTATTTT
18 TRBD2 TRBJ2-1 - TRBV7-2 CASSLQLAGDRVVREQFF TGTGCCAGCAGCTTACAACTAGCGGGAGATAGGGTGGTTAGGGAGCAGTTCTTC
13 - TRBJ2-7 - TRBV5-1 CASSPTPGGEQYF TGCGCCAGCAGCCCGACACCCGGCGGGGAGCAGTACTTC
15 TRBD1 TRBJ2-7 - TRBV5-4 CASTLKGGQSYEQYF TGTGCCAGCACCCTGAAAGGGGGACAGTCCTACGAGCAGTACTTC
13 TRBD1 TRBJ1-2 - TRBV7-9 CASSATGVYGYTF TGTGCCAGCAGCGCGACAGGGGTCTATGGCTACACCTTC
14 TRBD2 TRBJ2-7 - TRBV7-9 CASSLSLAGDEQYF TGTGCCAGCAGCTTAAGTCTAGCGGGAGACGAGCAGTACTTC
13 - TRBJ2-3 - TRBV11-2 CASSLVWTGTQYF TGTGCCAGCAGCTTAGTGTGGACCGGTACGCAGTATTTT
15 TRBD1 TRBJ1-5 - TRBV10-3 CAISRDRGGNQPQHF TGTGCCATCAGCCGGGACAGGGGCGGCAATCAGCCCCAGCATTTT
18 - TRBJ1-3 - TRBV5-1 CASSLAAESLDSGNTIYF TGCGCCAGCAGCTTGGCCGCAGAGAGCCTCGACTCTGGAAACACCATATATTTT
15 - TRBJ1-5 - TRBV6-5 CASRNYAGLDQPQHF TGTGCCAGCAGGAACTACGCAGGGCTGGATCAGCCCCAGCATTTT
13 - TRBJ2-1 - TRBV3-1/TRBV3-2 CASSQAGEGFQFF TGTGCCAGCAGCCAAGCAGGAGAGGGATTTCAGTTCTTC
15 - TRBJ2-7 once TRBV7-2 CASSLNRVGPYEQYF TGTGCCAGCAGCTTAAATCGGGTCGGACCCTACGAGCAGTACTTC
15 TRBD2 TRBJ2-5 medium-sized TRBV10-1 CASSRTSGRAETQYF TGCGCCAGCAGTCGGACTAGCGGGAGGGCCGAGACCCAGTACTTC
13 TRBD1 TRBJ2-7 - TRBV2 CASRGTGTYEQYF TGTGCCAGCAGGGGGACAGGGACCTACGAGCAGTACTTC
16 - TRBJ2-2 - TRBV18 CASSPLGPPGTGELFF TGTGCCAGCTCACCATTAGGGCCCCCGGGGACCGGGGAGCTGTTTTTT
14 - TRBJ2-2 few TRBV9 CASSAISRTGELFF TGTGCCAGCAGCGCCATATCCAGGACCGGGGAGCTGTTTTTT
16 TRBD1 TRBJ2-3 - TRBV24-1 CATSRGGQGATDTQYF TGTGCCACCAGTCGGGGTGGACAGGGTGCGACAGATACGCAGTATTTT
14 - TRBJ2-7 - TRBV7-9 CASSPLGNPYEQYF TGTGCCAGCAGCCCCTTGGGGAACCCCTACGAGCAGTACTTC
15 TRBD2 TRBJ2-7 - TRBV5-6 CASSPARTSGYEQYF TGTGCCAGCAGCCCCGCCCGGACTAGCGGGTACGAGCAGTACTTC
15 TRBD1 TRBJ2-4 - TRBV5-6 CASSLQGAWKDIQYF TGTGCCAGCAGCTTACAGGGGGCCTGGAAGGACATTCAGTACTTC
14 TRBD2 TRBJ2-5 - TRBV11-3 CATAGGQAKETQYF TGTGCCACTGCGGGGGGGCAGGCCAAGGAGACCCAGTACTTC
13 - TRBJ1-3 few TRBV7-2 CASSAVSGNTIYF TGTGCCAGCAGCGCCGTCTCTGGAAACACCATATATTTT
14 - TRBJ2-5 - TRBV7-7 CASSFGQFEETQYF TGTGCTAGCAGCTTTGGACAGTTTGAAGAGACCCAGTACTTC
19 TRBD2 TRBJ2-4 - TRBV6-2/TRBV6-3 CASSYSVLVLADPKNIQYF TGTGCCAGCAGTTACTCTGTATTAGTTCTAGCGGACCCCAAAAACATTCAGTACTTC
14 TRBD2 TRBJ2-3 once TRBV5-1 CASSFGGAGDTQYF TGCGCCAGCAGCTTCGGGGGGGCCGGAGATACGCAGTATTTT
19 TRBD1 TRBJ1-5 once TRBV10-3 CAISGPPGQGARRNQPQHF TGTGCCATCAGTGGGCCCCCCGGACAGGGGGCGCGTAGGAATCAGCCCCAGCATTTT
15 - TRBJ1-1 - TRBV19 CASSSSQGGNTEAFF TGTGCCAGTAGTTCGTCTCAAGGGGGGAACACTGAAGCTTTCTTT
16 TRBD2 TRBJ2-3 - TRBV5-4 CATGDFSRGSTDTQYF TGTGCCACTGGGGATTTCTCGCGGGGGAGCACAGATACGCAGTATTTT
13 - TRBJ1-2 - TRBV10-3 CAISALQGGGYTF TGTGCCATCAGTGCCCTACAGGGCGGCGGCTACACCTTC
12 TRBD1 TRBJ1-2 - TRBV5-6 CASSFDRVGYTF TGTGCCAGCAGCTTCGACAGGGTTGGCTACACCTTC
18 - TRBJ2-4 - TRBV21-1 CASSKKGSPVLAKNIQYF TGTGCCAGCAGCAAAAAGGGCTCGCCCGTATTAGCCAAAAACATTCAGTACTTC
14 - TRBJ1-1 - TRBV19 CASSMAWGDTEAFF TGTGCCAGTAGTATGGCGTGGGGAGACACTGAAGCTTTCTTT
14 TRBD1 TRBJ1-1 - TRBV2 CASSDATGGTEAFF TGTGCCAGCAGTGACGCGACAGGGGGTACTGAAGCTTTCTTT
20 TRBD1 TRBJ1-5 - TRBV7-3 CASSLSHHRHRDRANQPQHF TGTGCCAGCAGCTTAAGTCACCACCGCCACCGGGACAGGGCCAATCAGCCCCAGCATTTT
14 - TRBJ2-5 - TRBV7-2 CASSPGRAQETQYF TGTGCCAGCAGCCCGGGACGAGCCCAAGAGACCCAGTACTTC
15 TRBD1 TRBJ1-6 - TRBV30 CAWSGLGQANSPLHF TGTGCCTGGAGTGGGTTAGGACAGGCTAATTCACCCCTCCACTTT
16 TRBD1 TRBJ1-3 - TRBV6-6 CASSWEKGTGVNTIYF TGTGCCAGCAGTTGGGAGAAAGGGACAGGGGTGAACACCATATATTTT
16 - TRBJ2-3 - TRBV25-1 CASSESGALSTDTQYF TGTGCCAGCAGTGAATCTGGGGCGTTGAGCACAGATACGCAGTATTTT